This T cell receptor (beta chain) came from a study of tumor and adjacent non-tumor tissue in lung cancer. No cell sorting was done before RNA was extracted from the tissue. The library came from three nested PCR rounds adapted from ARM-PCR protocols. TCRdb reprocessed the multiplex PCR reads with MiXCR, giving one entry per CDR3 protein. Of 60,000 to 85,000 distinct CDR3 sequences listed, more than 70% are singletons. CDR3 length: 14 residues. Germline CDR1 is MNHNY and CDR2 is SVGAGI (reference sequence). Concerning this clonotype: An end of the junction does not agree with germline; a read error may underlie this.

This receptor was taken from a man aged 60 to 69 with non-small cell lung cancer. The specimen sequenced was lung tumor tissue. The chain has TRBV6-6 and TRBJ2-1, with D tentatively TRBD2 (5 bases). The CDR3 loop reads CGSSYGLVYNEQFF. CDR3 DNA sequence: TGTGGCAGCAGTTATGGACTGGTGTACAATGAGCAGTTCTTC.